The sequence of this TCR beta chain was determined in a study of T cell clonality in common variable immunodeficiency. General study findings and limits: TCRbeta clonality was increased in CVID versus healthy controls. Common variable immunodeficiency TCR beta sequences reportedly had fewer deletions and N-nucleotide insertions. Shared TCRbeta clones were fewer between CVID subjects than controls.

As concerns this clone: Its antigen remains unidentified. The CDR3 extends 3 residues past the end of the read, so its final part is completed from the germline J gene.

CDR1 is SGHVS, CDR2 FNYEAQ, per germline. Trimming cost V 4 bases and J 4 bases; bases outside gene matches: 9. This CDR3 has 15 residues. TCRdb's table, derived via immunoSEQ multiplex PCR, lists solely in-frame clones and lacks some. The repertoire consists of 15,000 to 20,000 clones, none detected only once. The clonotype comes from a human donor with common variable immunodeficiency. The sequencing input was peripheral blood mononuclear cells. This rearrangement joins TRBV7-6 to TRBJ1-2; TRBD1 agrees at 7 bases. CDR3 loop: CASSSTTGSFYGYTF. The covered CDR3 bases are TGTGCCAGCAGCTCCACGACAGGGAGTTTCTATGGC.